Listed here are 12 T cell receptor beta chains from one sample, sequenced in a study of T cells in Graves' hyperthyroidism and ophthalmopathy. Amplification yielded TCR beta CDR3 regions, with RNA transcripts as the source. The HTBI set primed first-round TCR CDR3 RT-PCR. TCRdb analysed the multiplex PCR reads with MiXCR anew, one entry per CDR3 protein. The table records under 750,000 distinct CDR3 sequences, about 17% of them present only once. The sequenced material came from blood. The receptors shown here come from a woman in her forties or fifties with Graves' hyperthyroidism that later progressed to Graves' ophthalmopathy.

This clonotype was recorded at least ten times. The V gene is TRBV12-3 or TRBV12-4, the J gene TRBJ2-1, with 9 bases aligning to TRBD2. V gave up 5 bases and J gave up 4 bases; unmatched junction bases: 3. The CDR3 loop spans 14 amino acids. DNA of the CDR3: TGTGCCAGCAGTGGGCTAGCGGGGTACAATGAGCAGTTCTTC. This gives the protein CASSGLAGYNEQFF.

The V call is TRBV20-1, the J call TRBJ1-2; TRBD1 is a possible D gene (5 bases). Deletions cut 6 bases from V and 2 bases from J, with 19 bases between. This CDR3 comprises 15 residues. Germline-derived CDR1 and CDR2 are DFQATT and SNEGSKA (reference sequence). The CDR3 loop is CSAFPPEGSNYGYTF. CDR3 coding DNA: TGCAGTGCCTTCCCCCCTGAGGGGTCCAACTATGGCTACACCTTC.

There are a few counts of this clonotype. The chain recombines TRBV6-2 or TRBV6-3 with TRBJ2-2, with 11 bases fitting TRBD2. Germline CDR1 is MNHEY and CDR2 is SVGEGT. V shed 7 bases, J shed 6 bases, and the junction held 13 bases outside the gene matches. CDR3 length: 17 amino acids. In nucleotides, the CDR3 is TGTGCCAGCAACCACCCGACTAGCGGGGCCAGACCCGGGGAGCTGTTTTTT. Its translation is CASNHPTSGARPGELFF.

The table lists this clonotype with many counts. The chain links TRBV2 to TRBJ2-3; no reliable D call. Deletions cut 4 bases from V and 6 bases from J, with 5 bases between. The CDR3 length is 11 residues. Germline lookup yields CDR1 SNHLY and CDR2 FYNNEI. The CDR3 sequence: CASSVVDTQYF. The DNA for the CDR3 is TGTGCCAGCAGTGTGGTTGATACGCAGTATTTT.

This clonotype was seen only a few times. This sequence joins TRBV12-5 and TRBJ1-2, with D tentatively TRBD1 (5 bases). The CDR3 is made up of 13 amino acids. Trimming removed 7 bases from V and 4 bases from J, with 13 bases in between. The V gene's germline CDR1 is LGHNT and CDR2 FRNRAP. CDR3 protein: CASALQELYGYTF. DNA of the CDR3: TGTGCTAGTGCTTTACAGGAACTCTATGGCTACACCTTC. Filled out from reference TRBV12-5 and TRBJ1-2, the complete variable domain reads DARVTQTPRHKVTEMGQEVTMRCQPILGHNTVFWYRQTMMQGLELLAYFRNRAPLDDSGMPKDRFSAEMPDATLATLKIQPSEPRDSAVYFCASALQELYGYTFGSGTRLTVV.

In its sample, this clonotype was seen many times. The CDR3 DNA sequence: TGTGCCTGGAGTGATCACAATCAGCCCCAGCATTTT. This translates into CAWSDHNQPQHF. The chain combines TRBV30 with TRBJ1-5; D not certain. V was shortened by 1 base and J by 3 bases, with 4 bases between the two germline ends. This CDR3 region has 12 residues. Germline V gene data show CDR1 as GTSNPN and CDR2 as SVGIG (reference sequence).

In its sample, this clonotype was seen many times. This chain uses TRBV3-1 with TRBJ1-1; D call uncertain. The germline CDR1 and CDR2 sequences are LGHDT and YNNKEL (reference sequence). The CDR3 consists of 14 residues. V was shortened by 1 base and J by 4 bases, with 10 bases between the two germline ends. CDR3 sequence reads: CASSQVAGSTEAFF. The CDR3 DNA follows: TGTGCCAGCAGCCAAGTGGCGGGCAGCACTGAAGCTTTCTTT.

The chain combines TRBV7-2 with TRBJ2-4, with 11 bases aligning to TRBD2. The CDR3 extends over 16 amino acids. From germline, CDR1 is SGHTA and CDR2 FQGNSA. V lost 5 bases, J lost 1 base, and 4 bases stayed unmatched. This CDR3 is CASSETSGSAKNIQYF. For the CDR3, the DNA is TGTGCCAGCAGCGAAACTAGCGGGAGTGCCAAAAACATTCAGTACTTC.

Turning to this clonotype: One end of the junction does not line up with germline, which may come from a read error. The chain has TRBV6-2 or TRBV6-3 and TRBJ1-1, with no clear D. Germline V gene sequence: CDR1 MNHEY, CDR2 SVGEGT. This CDR3 comprises 14 residues. The CDR3 here is CASSYGQYSTGAFF. Here the CDR3 DNA reads TGTGCCAGCAGTTACGGCCAGTATAGCACTGGAGCTTTCTTT.

The rearrangement joins TRBV4-1 to TRBJ2-2; TRBD1 matches 10 bases. This CDR3 contains 18 residues. From germline, CDR1 is MGHRA and CDR2 YSYEKL. Germline trimming cut 2 bases from V and 4 bases from J; bases unmatched to any gene: 10. CDR3 in DNA: TGCGCCAGCAGCCAACAACCGGGACAGGGGTCGGGCACCGGGGAGCTGTTTTTT. Protein sequence: CASSQQPGQGSGTGELFF.

This clonotype turned up a few times. The chain couples TRBV7-2 to TRBJ2-7, with D possibly TRBD1 on 5 matching bases. CDR1 is SGHTA, CDR2 FQGNSA, per germline. CDR3 length equals 14 residues. The V gene lost 6 bases and the J gene lost 3 bases, with 15 bases spanning the gap. The CDR3 DNA reads as TGTGCCAGCAGATTGGGCAGGGCGAACTACGAGCAGTACTTC. Protein: CASRLGRANYEQYF. Full variable domain (rest looked up from reference TRBV7-2 and TRBJ2-7): GAGVSQSPSNKVTEKGKDVELRCDPISGHTALYWYRQSLGQGLEFLIYFQGNSAPDKSGLPSDRFSAERTGGSVSTLTIQRTQQEDSAVYLCASRLGRANYEQYFGPGTRLTVT.

J is TRBJ1-3 and V is TRBV7-3; D gene ambiguous. CDR1 is SGHTA, CDR2 FQGTGA, per germline. The CDR3 has 16 amino acids. The germline V and J ends were trimmed by 4 bases and 1 base, with 14 bases remaining between them. The CDR3 protein is CASSWIVGSSGNTIYF. CDR3 sequence (DNA): TGTGCCAGCAGCTGGATCGTGGGGAGTTCTGGAAACACCATATATTTT.